Listed below are T cell receptor beta chains from one sample, sequenced in a study of blood T cell repertoires in COVID-19. TCRdb's table, derived via immunoSEQ multiplex PCR, lists solely in-frame clones and lacks some. The table includes more than 95,000 clones, less than 95% detected once. The sequenced material came from peripheral blood. These receptor sequences come from a man in his sixties with acute or convalescent COVID-19. Both conserved end residues are part of each CDR3. D genes are given only for firm matches. Size tells how often a clone was seen (once, few, many) or the class of an expanded clone, and some rows leave it out.

j_gene	v_gene	d_gene	abundance	CDR3aa	CDR3nt
TRBJ1-4	TRBV7-9	.	.	CASSLDRVGEKLFF	TGTGCCAGCAGCTTAGACAGGGTAGGCGAAAAACTGTTTTTT
TRBJ2-5	TRBV2	TRBD2	.	CASSVIAGGKQEGQYF	TGTGCCAGCAGTGTGATAGCGGGGGGTAAGCAAGAGGGCCAGTACTTC
TRBJ1-5	TRBV30	.	.	CAWKQGGNQPQHF	TGTGCCTGGAAACAGGGCGGCAATCAGCCCCAGCATTTT
TRBJ2-2	TRBV5-1	.	.	CASRRDSNTGELFF	TGCGCCAGCAGAAGGGACTCTAACACCGGGGAGCTGTTTTTT
TRBJ1-2	TRBV13	.	.	CASSFGRAGYTF	TGTGCCAGCAGCTTTGGCAGGGCGGGCTACACCTTC
TRBJ2-5	TRBV4-1	TRBD1	.	CASSLGTGNQETQYF	TGCGCCAGCAGCCTTGGGACAGGGAACCAAGAGACCCAGTACTTC
TRBJ2-3	TRBV5-4	TRBD2	.	CASSQGLTNTDTQYF	TGTGCCAGCAGCCAGGGACTAACGAACACAGATACGCAGTATTTT
TRBJ2-2	TRBV2	.	once	CASKWGANTGELFF	TGTGCCAGCAAGTGGGGCGCGAACACCGGGGAGCTGTTTTTT
TRBJ2-5	TRBV3-1/TRBV3-2	.	.	CASSQAQGRETQYF	TGTGCCAGCAGCCAGGCCCAGGGGAGAGAGACCCAGTACTTC
TRBJ1-5	TRBV19	.	.	CASSIVLGNQPQHF	TGTGCCAGTAGTATAGTCCTAGGCAACCAGCCCCAGCATTTT
TRBJ1-5	TRBV10-3	.	.	CAIGGGFDQPQHF	TGTGCCATCGGGGGGGGGTTCGATCAGCCCCAGCATTTT
TRBJ1-5	TRBV28	.	.	CASTQSGGNNQPQHF	TGTGCCAGCACCCAGTCGGGGGGAAACAATCAGCCCCAGCATTTT
TRBJ1-1	TRBV5-1	.	.	CASSLGSGNTEAFF	TGCGCCAGCAGCCTGGGCTCAGGGAACACTGAAGCTTTCTTT
TRBJ1-2	TRBV6-5	TRBD1	.	CASRTGTGQGYTF	TGTGCCAGCAGAACCGGGACAGGGCAGGGCTACACCTTC
TRBJ1-5	TRBV6-5	.	.	CASSYSGDSNQPQHF	TGTGCCAGCAGTTACTCCGGGGATAGCAATCAGCCCCAGCATTTT
TRBJ1-1	TRBV5-1	.	few	CASSSLSGESEAFF	TGCGCCAGCAGCTCACTATCGGGAGAATCTGAGGCTTTCTTT
TRBJ1-2	TRBV4-2	TRBD1	.	CASSQDDREEDGYTF	TGTGCCAGCAGCCAAGATGACAGGGAAGAGGATGGCTACACCTTC
TRBJ1-1	TRBV19	.	.	CASSIGAGRTEAFF	TGTGCCAGTAGTATAGGGGCAGGGCGGACTGAAGCTTTCTTT
TRBJ2-3	TRBV24-1	.	.	CATSDATAPDTQYF	TGTGCCACCAGTGACGCCACAGCCCCAGATACGCAGTATTTT
TRBJ1-4	TRBV5-5	TRBD1	.	CASSQRDSQQSELFF	TGTGCCAGCAGCCAAAGGGACAGCCAGCAGTCGGAACTGTTTTTT
TRBJ1-2	TRBV19	TRBD1	.	CASSIWGTGALEGGYTF	TGTGCCAGTAGTATATGGGGGACAGGGGCGCTTGAAGGAGGCTACACCTTC
TRBJ1-1	TRBV7-9	TRBD1	once	CASTLQGYTEAFF	TGTGCCAGCACACTACAGGGGTACACTGAAGCTTTCTTT
TRBJ2-5	TRBV7-2	.	.	CASSSDRYQETQYF	TGTGCCAGCAGCTCAGACAGATACCAAGAGACCCAGTACTTC
TRBJ1-1	TRBV7-2	.	.	CASSLGWGGTEAFF	TGTGCCAGCAGCTTAGGGTGGGGGGGCACTGAAGCTTTCTTT
TRBJ2-1	TRBV28	TRBD1	.	CASSLSGTGGSDEQFF	TGTGCCAGCAGTTTATCCGGGACAGGGGGAAGTGATGAGCAGTTCTTC
TRBJ1-3	TRBV9	.	few	CASSGGRTGNTIYF	TGTGCCAGCAGCGGGGGGAGGACTGGAAACACCATATATTTT
TRBJ1-2	TRBV19	.	.	CASSIGTGYGYTF	TGTGCCAGTAGTATAGGAACAGGGTATGGCTACACCTTC
TRBJ1-2	TRBV5-1	.	.	CASSPGGGNYGYTF	TGCGCCAGCAGCCCCGGCGGGGGGAACTATGGCTACACCTTC
TRBJ2-6	TRBV7-6	TRBD2	.	CASSRGLAGGPAGANVLTF	TGTGCCAGCAGCCGAGGGTTAGCGGGGGGGCCTGCTGGGGCCAACGTCCTGACTTTC
TRBJ1-5	TRBV5-8	.	.	CASSLEPARAVSQPQHF	TGTGCCAGCAGCTTGGAGCCCGCCAGGGCAGTTAGTCAGCCCCAGCATTTT
TRBJ1-1	TRBV5-1	.	.	CASSLETAGMNTEAFF	TGCGCCAGCAGCTTGGAGACAGCAGGCATGAACACTGAAGCTTTCTTT
TRBJ1-1	TRBV3-1/TRBV3-2	.	.	CASSQASGLRSTEAFF	TGTGCCAGCAGCCAGGCTTCGGGGTTACGGAGCACTGAAGCTTTCTTT
TRBJ2-3	TRBV10-2	.	.	CASAGNSDTQYF	TGCGCCAGCGCCGGGAACTCGGATACGCAGTATTTT
TRBJ2-2	TRBV19	.	.	CASTSGPGGNTGELFF	TGTGCCAGTACTTCAGGCCCCGGGGGGAACACCGGGGAGCTGTTTTTT
TRBJ2-7	TRBV7-2	TRBD2	.	CASSLDQGGTREQYF	TGTGCCAGCAGCTTAGATCAGGGAGGGACCCGCGAGCAGTACTTC
TRBJ1-1	TRBV7-9	.	few	CASSLGTNTEAFF	TGTGCCAGCAGCTTAGGGACTAACACTGAAGCTTTCTTT
TRBJ1-1	TRBV11-3	.	.	CASSLRGGDTEAFF	TGTGCCAGCAGCCTCCGGGGAGGGGACACTGAAGCTTTCTTT
TRBJ1-2	TRBV13	TRBD1	.	CASSPGQSNYGYTF	TGTGCCAGCAGCCCGGGACAGAGCAACTATGGCTACACCTTC
TRBJ2-3	TRBV18	.	.	CASSPVRGSIGTDTQYF	TGTGCCAGCTCACCTGTTAGGGGAAGTATTGGCACAGATACGCAGTATTTT
TRBJ2-1	TRBV24-1	.	.	CATQGAGASYNEQFF	TGTGCCACCCAAGGGGCGGGGGCTTCCTACAATGAGCAGTTCTTC
TRBJ2-1	TRBV24-1	TRBD1	.	CATSDTGTGAYNEQFF	TGTGCCACCAGTGATACCGGGACAGGGGCCTACAATGAGCAGTTCTTC
TRBJ2-5	TRBV18	.	once	CASSPPTQETQYF	TGTGCCAGCTCACCACCCACTCAAGAGACCCAGTACTTC
TRBJ1-2	TRBV12-3/TRBV12-4	.	.	CASRLRDYGYTF	TGTGCCAGCAGACTCCGGGACTATGGCTACACCTTC
TRBJ1-4	TRBV27	.	.	CASSPLGGELGKLFF	TGTGCCAGCAGTCCCCTCGGGGGGGAGTTAGGAAAACTGTTTTTT
TRBJ1-1	TRBV5-5	.	.	CASRYDIPNTEAFF	TGTGCCAGCAGATACGACATTCCGAACACTGAAGCTTTCTTT
TRBJ2-2	TRBV5-1	.	.	CASMLQSNTGELFF	TGCGCCAGCATGCTACAGTCAAACACCGGGGAGCTGTTTTTT
TRBJ2-3	TRBV29-1	.	.	CSVEGDTRTDTQYF	TGCAGCGTTGAAGGGGACACGCGCACAGATACGCAGTATTTT
TRBJ2-1	TRBV19	.	.	CATRQAGITYNEQFF	TGTGCCACCCGCCAAGCAGGGATCACGTACAATGAGCAGTTCTTC
TRBJ1-2	TRBV5-1	.	.	CASSLDQYGYTF	TGCGCCAGCAGCTTGGATCAGTATGGCTACACCTTC
TRBJ1-1	TRBV18	TRBD1	once	CASSPDRGFTEAFF	TGTGCCAGCTCACCGGACAGGGGGTTTACTGAAGCTTTCTTT